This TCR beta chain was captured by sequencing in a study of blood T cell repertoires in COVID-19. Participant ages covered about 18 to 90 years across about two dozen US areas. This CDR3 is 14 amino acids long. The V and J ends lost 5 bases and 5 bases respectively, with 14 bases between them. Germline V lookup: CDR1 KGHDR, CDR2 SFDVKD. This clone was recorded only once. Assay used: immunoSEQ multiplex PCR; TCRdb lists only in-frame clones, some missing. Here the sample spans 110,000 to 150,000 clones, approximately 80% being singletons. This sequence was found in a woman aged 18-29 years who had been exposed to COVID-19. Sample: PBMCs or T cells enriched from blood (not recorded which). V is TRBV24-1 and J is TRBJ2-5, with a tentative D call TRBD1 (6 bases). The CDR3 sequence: CATSGETRGETQYF. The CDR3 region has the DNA TGTGCCACCAGTGGCGAGACGAGGGGGGAGACCCAGTACTTC.